These 24 T cell receptor beta chains share one sample of origin, sequenced in a study of cytomegalovirus exposure and HLA in healthy donors. A multiplex PCR was run with 60 Vbeta primers and 13 Jbeta primers. Clones were sequenced by immunoSEQ multiplex PCR, and TCRdb holds only the in-frame ones, with some missing. Altogether 120,000 or so clones are present, around 75% being singletons, with the ten largest covering 2.5% to 3.5%. The sequenced sample was PBMCs. Receptors were obtained from a woman aged 35 to 49 in good health and CMV-seropositive.

The chain joins TRBV30 to TRBJ1-1; 7 bases align to TRBD1. J lost 0 bases, V lost 3 bases, and 7 bases had no gene match. CDR1 GTSNPN and CDR2 SVGIG come from the germline V gene (reference sequence). The CDR3 runs to 15 residues. CDR3 bases: TGTGCCTGGAGCGCACCGGACAGGCTGAACACTGAAGCTTTCTTT. This gives the protein CAWSAPDRLNTEAFF. Based on the CDR3 plus reference TRBV30 and TRBJ1-1, the full variable domain is SQTIHQWPATLVQPVGSPLSLECTVEGTSNPNLYWYRQAAGRGLQLLFYSVGIGQISSEVPQNLSASRPQDRQFILSSKKLLLSDSGFYLCAWSAPDRLNTEAFFGQGTRLTVV.

V gene TRBV4-2 combines with J gene TRBJ2-5; tentatively, D is TRBD1 (5 bases). This CDR3 has 14 amino acids. Germline CDR1 LGHNA, CDR2 YNFKEQ. The V and J ends lost 1 base and 5 bases respectively, with 11 bases between them. Here the CDR3 DNA reads TGTGCCAGCAGCCAAGTGACCGCAGGGGAGACCCAGTACTTC. It yields the protein CASSQVTAGETQYF.

The chain uses TRBV4-1 and TRBJ1-2, with D possibly matching TRBD1 (5 bases). The CDR3 length is 15 residues. Trimming took 1 base from V and 9 from J, leaving 18 bases between them. CDR1 and CDR2 (germline): MGHRA, YSYEKL. CDR3 sequence: CASSQGIRVGLSYTF. Written as DNA, the CDR3 is TGCGCCAGCAGCCAAGGGATCAGGGTCGGGCTAAGCTACACCTTC.

The gene calls are TRBV4-1 and TRBJ2-5, with 7 bases that match TRBD2. Trimming removed 4 bases from V and 3 bases from J; junction bases left unmatched: 5. CDR3 size: 14 residues. In germline, CDR1 is MGHRA, CDR2 YSYEKL. CDR3 region: CASSRGTTKETQYF. For the CDR3, the DNA is TGCGCCAGCAGCCGCGGGACTACCAAAGAGACCCAGTACTTC.

The chain joins TRBV5-6 to TRBJ2-1, with D hard to call. The CDR3 sequence is 12 residues long. CDR1 is SGHDT, CDR2 YYEEEE, per germline. V was clipped by 1 base and J by 7 bases, with 6 bases between them. CDR3 nucleotides: TGTGCCAGCAGCTTGCTCCCGAATGAGCAGTTCTTC. This sequence encodes CASSLLPNEQFF.

This clone was seen a few times. The rearrangement uses TRBV2 and TRBJ1-1, with 9 bases lining up with TRBD1. Unmatched junction bases numbered 12, after V lost 8 bases and J lost 11 bases. The CDR3 spans 13 residues. Germline V CDR1 and CDR2: SNHLY, FYNNEI. The CDR3 here is CASLVTGGGEAFF. The CDR3 DNA is TGTGCCAGCCTTGTAACAGGGGGCGGTGAGGCTTTCTTT.

The chain employs TRBV29-1 and TRBJ1-2; maybe TRBD1 (5 bases). With 5 bases removed from V and 0 bases from J, the gap between germline ends came to 7 bases. The V gene's germline CDR1 is SQVTM and CDR2 ANQGSEA. This CDR3 has 12 amino acids. This CDR3 reads CSVRDSNYGYTF. The CDR3 nucleotides read TGCAGCGTTCGGGACTCTAACTATGGCTACACCTTC.

Written as DNA, the CDR3 is TGTGCCAGCAGCCCGTGGACAGTTTCTGGAAACACCATATATTTT. Translation: CASSPWTVSGNTIYF. The chain uses TRBV7-8 and TRBJ1-3, with D possibly matching TRBD1 (6 bases). The CDR3 length is 15 residues. Germline V gives CDR1 SGHVS, CDR2 FQNEAQ. Trimming left V 5 bases short and J 1 base short, with 12 bases between.

V gene TRBV5-1 combines with J gene TRBJ2-1; D gene uncertain. Trimming took 0 bases from V and 4 from J, leaving 11 bases between them. This CDR3 has 15 residues. CDR1 and CDR2 from the germline V gene are SGHRS and YFSETQ. The CDR3 sequence is CASSLVAPVYNEQFF. CDR3 nucleotide sequence: TGCGCCAGCAGCTTGGTAGCTCCGGTTTACAATGAGCAGTTCTTC. Supplemented by reference TRBV5-1 and TRBJ2-1, the full variable domain reads KAGVTQTPRYLIKTRGQQVTLSCSPISGHRSVSWYQQTPGQGLQFLFEYFSETQRNKGNFPGRFSGRQFSNSRSEMNVSTLELGDSALYLCASSLVAPVYNEQFFGPGTRLTVL.

The genes are TRBV7-3 and TRBJ2-1, with D possibly being TRBD2 (6 bases). This CDR3 is built from 14 residues. CDR1 is SGHTA, CDR2 FQGTGA, per germline. V was cut by 0 bases and J by 8 bases, with 11 bases left in between. Here the CDR3 DNA reads TGTGCCAGCAGCTTAACGGGAGGCGAGTATGAGCAGTTCTTC. Protein sequence: CASSLTGGEYEQFF.

This chain uses TRBV2 with TRBJ1-1; D is undetermined. The CDR3 covers 10 residues. Germline V gives CDR1 SNHLY, CDR2 FYNNEI. Trimming took 3 bases from V and 10 from J, leaving 6 bases between them. CDR3 amino acids: CASSDPGAFF. The CDR3 nucleotides read TGTGCCAGCAGTGATCCGGGAGCTTTCTTT.

This clone was detected only once. The genes are TRBV5-1 and TRBJ2-7, with D perhaps matching TRBD1 (6 bases). Germline CDR1 is SGHRS and CDR2 is YFSETQ. This CDR3 region has 11 residues. CDR3 residues: CSIGQSYEQYF. CDR3 nucleotides: TGCTCCATAGGACAGAGCTACGAGCAGTACTTC.

The V call is TRBV29-1, the J call TRBJ1-1; D gene uncertain. V shed 7 bases and J shed 5 bases, with 17 bases lying between them. The CDR3 is 13 residues long. Germline CDR1 and CDR2: SQVTM and ANQGSEA. The CDR3 DNA is TGCAGCGGCGGAGCGGGGAGGTGGACTGAAGCTTTCTTT. It codes for CSGGAGRWTEAFF.

A note on this clone: An end of the junction differs from the germline gene, which may be a read error. The chain couples TRBV6-6 to TRBJ1-1; 8 positions agree with TRBD1. This CDR3 region has 13 residues. The germline V gene encodes CDR1 MNHNY and CDR2 SVGAGI (reference sequence). CDR3 in DNA: TGTGCCTGCAGGGGGCGGGATTCTACTGAAGCTTTCTTT. Its protein is CACRGRDSTEAFF.

The chain carries TRBV27 and TRBJ2-7; TRBD1 agrees at 10 bases. This CDR3 has 14 amino acids. Germline V gives CDR1 MNHEY, CDR2 SMNVEV (reference sequence). Trimming at V came to 5 bases and at J to 6 bases, leaving 7 bases not matched to a gene. CDR3 bases: TGTGCCAGCAGTAGGAGACAGGGGGCCGTCGAGCAGTACTTC. It is translated as CASSRRQGAVEQYF.

The rearrangement links TRBV2 to TRBJ2-2; 8 positions agree with TRBD2. The V and J ends lost 9 bases and 5 bases, in that order; junction bases with no gene match: 5. The germline V gene has CDR1 SNHLY and CDR2 FYNNEI. The CDR3 has 13 residues. The CDR3 nucleotides are TGTGCCAGACGGGCTAGCGGGACCGGGGAGCTGTTTTTT. Amino acids: CARRASGTGELFF.

The chain has TRBV5-1 and TRBJ2-3; TRBD2 matches at 10 bases. The CDR3 consists of 17 residues. The J segment lost 6 bases and the V segment lost 2 bases, leaving 12 bases of the junction unmatched. CDR1 and CDR2 from the germline V gene are SGHRS and YFSETQ. In DNA, the CDR3 is TGCGCCAGCAGCTTTTCCCTAGCGGGGGCCGGGGGGGATACGCAGTATTTT. Protein sequence: CASSFSLAGAGGDTQYF.

The chain employs TRBV5-1 and TRBJ2-1; weak D call: TRBD2 (5 bases). The ends were cut back, 2 bases at V and 7 bases at J, with 13 bases in the middle. The CDR3 length is 14 residues. Germline V gives CDR1 SGHRS, CDR2 YFSETQ. The CDR3 is CASSFLEVANEQFF. The DNA for the CDR3 is TGCGCCAGCAGCTTTTTGGAGGTTGCAAATGAGCAGTTCTTC.

J is TRBJ1-1 and V is TRBV5-5; D gene uncertain. The ends were cut back, 1 base at V and 4 bases at J, with 8 bases in the middle. Germline assignment: CDR1 SGHKS and CDR2 YYEKEE (reference sequence). This CDR3 region has 13 residues. Here the CDR3 DNA reads TGTGCCAGCAGCTTGCGGGGAGGCACTGAAGCTTTCTTT. Translated: CASSLRGGTEAFF.

This clone was observed a handful of times. The chain links TRBV28 to TRBJ1-2; 7 positions agree with TRBD1. Trimming took 6 bases from V and 4 from J; bases not matched to a gene: 14. The CDR3 contains 16 residues. Germline-derived CDR1 and CDR2 are MDHEN and SYDVKM. This chain's CDR3 is CASRDGDLAGGYGYTF. The CDR3 nucleotides read TGTGCCAGCAGGGATGGGGACCTGGCAGGGGGCTATGGCTACACCTTC.

The V gene is TRBV28, the J gene TRBJ1-5, with D perhaps matching TRBD1 (5 bases). Trimming removed 3 bases at V and 6 bases at J, with 21 bases between. Germline V gene data show CDR1 as MDHEN and CDR2 as SYDVKM. The CDR3 has 17 residues. The CDR3 region is CASSFGRGTARGQPQHF. The CDR3 coding sequence is TGTGCCAGCAGTTTCGGCCGGGGGACGGCGCGGGGTCAGCCCCAGCATTTT. The variable domain in full, with the rest retrieved from reference TRBV28 and TRBJ1-5, is DVKVTQSSRYLVKRTGEKVFLECVQDMDHENMFWYRQDPGLGLRLIYFSYDVKMKEKGDIPEGYSVSREKKERFSLILESASTNQTSMYLCASSFGRGTARGQPQHFGDGTRLSIL.

This clone was picked up a small number of times. The V call is TRBV5-4, the J call TRBJ2-5; 9 bases agree with TRBD2. The germline V gene encodes CDR1 SGHNT and CDR2 YYREEE (reference sequence). V gave up 4 bases and J gave up 4 bases; unmatched junction bases: 14. The CDR3 covers 17 residues. The CDR3 here is CASSALDSGSYRETQYF. The CDR3 DNA reads TGTGCCAGCAGCGCGTTAGATAGCGGGAGCTACCGAGAGACCCAGTACTTC.

The chain joins TRBV6-6 to TRBJ1-6; D might be TRBD1 (6 bases). V was pared by 7 bases and J by 7 bases, with 17 bases between. Germline CDR1 is MNHNY and CDR2 is SVGAGI (reference sequence). The CDR3 totals 15 residues. CDR3 sequence reads: CASTEGGVGNSPLHF. Written as DNA, the CDR3 is TGTGCCAGCACCGAGGGGGGGGTGGGAAATTCACCCCTCCACTTT.

This chain connects TRBV6-1 to TRBJ2-5; D uncertain. The CDR3 spans 11 residues. Germline V gene data show CDR1 as MNHNS and CDR2 as SASEGT. Trimming took 6 bases from V and 4 from J, leaving 6 bases between them. CDR3 region: CASSSLETQYF. The CDR3 DNA sequence: TGTGCCAGCAGCTCTCTAGAGACCCAGTACTTC.